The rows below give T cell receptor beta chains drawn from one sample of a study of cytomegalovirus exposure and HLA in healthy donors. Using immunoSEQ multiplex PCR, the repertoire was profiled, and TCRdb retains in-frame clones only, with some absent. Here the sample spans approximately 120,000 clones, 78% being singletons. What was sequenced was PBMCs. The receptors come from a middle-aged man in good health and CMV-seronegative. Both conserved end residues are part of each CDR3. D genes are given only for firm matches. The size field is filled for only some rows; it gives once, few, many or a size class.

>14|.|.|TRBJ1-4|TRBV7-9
TGTGCCAGCAGCTTAGGAGAAGCAAATGAAAAACTGTTTTTT
CASSLGEANEKLFF
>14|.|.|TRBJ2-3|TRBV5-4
TGTGCCAGCAGCTTACGGGGAAGTACAGATACGCAGTATTTT
CASSLRGSTDTQYF
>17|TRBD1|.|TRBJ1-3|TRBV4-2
TGTGCCAGCAGCCAAGGATTCTCCGGACAGGGTGGAAACACCATATATTTT
CASSQGFSGQGGNTIYF
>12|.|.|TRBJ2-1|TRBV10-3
TGTGCCATCAGCTCGACTAGTTGGGAGCAGTTCTTC
CAISSTSWEQFF
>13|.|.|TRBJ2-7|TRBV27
TGTGCCAGCAGTGGGAGTAACTACTACGAGCAGTACTTC
CASSGSNYYEQYF
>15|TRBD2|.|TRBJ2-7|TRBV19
TGTGCCAGTAGTCTGGGGAGGGACGCAGGAATGGAGCAGTACTTC
CASSLGRDAGMEQYF
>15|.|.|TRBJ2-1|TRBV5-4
TGTGCCAGCAGCTTAAGGCAGGGGAAAGGCAATGAGCAGTTCTTC
CASSLRQGKGNEQFF
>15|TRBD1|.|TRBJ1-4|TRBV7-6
TGTGCCAGCAGCTTGATGACAGGGTCTTATGAAAAACTGTTTTTT
CASSLMTGSYEKLFF
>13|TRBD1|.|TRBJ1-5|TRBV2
TGTGCCAGCAGTGAGGACAGGGAGAAGCCCCAGCATTTT
CASSEDREKPQHF
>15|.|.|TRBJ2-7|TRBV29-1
TGCAGCGTTGAAGATGTAAGCGGGGACACCTACGAGCAGTACTTC
CSVEDVSGDTYEQYF
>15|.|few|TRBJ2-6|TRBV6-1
TGTGCCAGCAGTGACACAGGGTCTGGGGCCAACGTCCTGACTTTC
CASSDTGSGANVLTF
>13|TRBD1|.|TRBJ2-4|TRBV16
TGTGCCAGCAGCCTAGACAGGGAAGACATTCAGTACTTC
CASSLDREDIQYF
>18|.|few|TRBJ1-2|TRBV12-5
TGTGCTAGTGGTTACCCGACGGGGGGGGAAATGGGATCGGGTGGCTACACCTTC
CASGYPTGGEMGSGGYTF
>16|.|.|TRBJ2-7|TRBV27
TGTGCCAGCCGACCCTCCGAAAATTCAGGGAGGTACGAGCAGTACTTC
CASRPSENSGRYEQYF
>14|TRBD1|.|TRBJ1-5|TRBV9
TGTGCCAGCAGCGGGACAGGAACCAATCAGCCCCAGCATTTT
CASSGTGTNQPQHF
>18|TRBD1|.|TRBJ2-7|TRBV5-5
TGTGCCAGCAGCCATGGGGGCCTACAGGGGTTGATCTCCTACGAGCAGTACTTC
CASSHGGLQGLISYEQYF
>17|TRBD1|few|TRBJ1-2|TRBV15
TGTGCCACCAGCAGAGATCGGGACAGGCTGTCCAAACTTGGCTACACCTTC
CATSRDRDRLSKLGYTF
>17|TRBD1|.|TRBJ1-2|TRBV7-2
TGTGCCAGCAGCCGGCCGGGACAGGGGGCGCATCCCTATGGCTACACCTTC
CASSRPGQGAHPYGYTF
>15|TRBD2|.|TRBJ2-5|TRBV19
TGTGCCACGTCCCGGGGGAGGGGCGGACAAGAGACCCAGTACTTC
CATSRGRGGQETQYF
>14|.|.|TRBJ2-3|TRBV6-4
TGTGCCAGCAGTAGTACAGCAGAGACAGATACGCAGTATTTT
CASSSTAETDTQYF